The following is a T cell receptor (beta chain) sequence with its context. The data stem from a study of shared clonotypes between healthy human individuals. Terminally differentiated effector memory CD45RA+ cells were left out of the naive CD8 fraction, which was CD45RO-negative and positively selected for CCR7. Germline CDR1 SGHNT, CDR2 YYREEE (reference sequence). Trimming pared 0 bases from V and 8 bases from J, leaving 11 bases between. The CDR3 spans 14 residues. Here immunoSEQ multiplex PCR was the method, and the copy in TCRdb shows in-frame clones only, minus some. In the table there are about 1,800,000 clones, about 95% of which are singletons.

The J gene is TRBJ1-4, the V gene TRBV5-4, with a possible D match to TRBD1 (6 bases). The receptor was isolated from a young man in good health. The sequenced material came from naive CD8+ T cells sorted from blood. This CDR3 is CASSLEGGAEKLFF. The CDR3 coding sequence is TGTGCCAGCAGCTTGGAGGGGGGCGCGGAAAAACTGTTTTTT.